The 16 T cell receptor beta chains below were found in one sample sequenced in a study of cytomegalovirus exposure and HLA in healthy donors. PCR used 60 Vbeta primers and 13 Jbeta primers. Method: immunoSEQ multiplex PCR; TCRdb's copy keeps in-frame clones and lacks some. The data hold over 70,000 clones, with approximately 60% observed a single time. The sequenced sample consisted of PBMCs. The receptor set was obtained from a woman aged 45-60 years in good health and CMV-seropositive.

The chain recombines TRBV5-4 with TRBJ1-2; 7 bases agree with TRBD1. V was clipped by 4 bases and J by 5 bases; unmatched bases: 8. This CDR3 has 14 residues. Germline-derived CDR1 and CDR2 are SGHNT and YYREEE (reference sequence). The CDR3 here is CASSKQGVGYGYTF. The CDR3 DNA follows: TGTGCCAGCAGCAAGCAGGGGGTTGGATATGGCTACACCTTC.

V gene TRBV30 combines with J gene TRBJ1-1; a possible D gene is TRBD1 (6 bases). The germline V gene has CDR1 GTSNPN and CDR2 SVGIG (reference sequence). Trimming stripped 3 bases from V and 3 bases from J, with 14 bases between. CDR3 size: 14 residues. The CDR3 DNA follows: TGTGCCTGGAGAAGGACAGCTAGGGACACTGAAGCTTTCTTT. It is translated as CAWRRTARDTEAFF.

The rearrangement joins TRBV4-3 to TRBJ2-3; 8 bases agree with TRBD2. The V segment lost 2 bases and the J segment 4 bases; nucleotides outside the gene matches: 8. This CDR3 has 16 residues. Germline loops: CDR1 LGHNA, CDR2 YSLEER. CDR3 protein: CASSQFWRGAPDTQYF. The CDR3 DNA reads TGCGCCAGCAGCCAATTCTGGCGGGGGGCCCCAGATACGCAGTATTTT.

The chain employs TRBV25-1 and TRBJ1-1; D possibly corresponds to TRBD1 (5 bases). V lost 3 bases to trimming and J lost 5 bases, with 16 bases between them. CDR1 is MGHDK, CDR2 SYGVNS, per germline. This CDR3 has 15 amino acids. CDR3: CASSEATESDTEAFF. CDR3 DNA sequence: TGTGCCAGCAGTGAGGCGACAGAATCGGATACTGAAGCTTTCTTT.

J is TRBJ1-1 and V is TRBV7-9; D uncertain. The V gene lost 2 bases and the J gene lost 4 bases, with 14 bases spanning the gap. In germline, CDR1 is SEHNR, CDR2 FQNEAQ (reference sequence). CDR3 length: 15 amino acids. CDR3 sequence: CASSLSWQSGTEAFF. The CDR3 DNA reads TGTGCCAGCAGCTTATCTTGGCAGTCGGGCACTGAAGCTTTCTTT.

V gene TRBV5-1 combines with J gene TRBJ1-4; no clear D gene. This CDR3 comprises 15 residues. Germline CDR1 SGHRS, CDR2 YFSETQ. Trimming took 4 bases from V and 8 from J, leaving 18 bases between them. CDR3 in DNA: TGCGCCAGCAGCACCACTGCGGGTGGTAACGAAAAACTGTTTTTT. Translating it yields CASSTTAGGNEKLFF.

The chain recombines TRBV6-1 with TRBJ2-7; D is possibly TRBD2 (5 bases). Germline CDR1 MNHNS, CDR2 SASEGT. V was cut by 6 bases and J by 3 bases, with 18 bases left in between. The CDR3 is 15 amino acids. The CDR3 loop is CASRTLGEGVYEQYF. The DNA for the CDR3 is TGTGCCAGCAGAACCCTTGGTGAGGGTGTCTACGAGCAGTACTTC.

To note about this clone: Different DNA sequences within this sample yield the same CDR3. The chain carries TRBV9 and TRBJ2-1; 7 bases fit TRBD2. The CDR3 runs to 15 residues. Germline loops: CDR1 SGDLS, CDR2 YYNGEE. After removal of 0 bases from V and 0 bases from J, the junction contained 0 bases not matched to a gene. In DNA, the CDR3 is TGTGCCAGCAGCGTAGGGGGGGGCTCCTACAATGAGCAGTTCTTC. Its translation: CASSVGGGSYNEQFF.

The V call is TRBV4-2, the J call TRBJ2-3; 11 bases line up with TRBD2. V lost 4 bases and J lost 0; bases outside the gene matches: 12. The CDR3 consists of 19 residues. CDR1 is LGHNA, CDR2 YNFKEQ, per germline. CDR3 in amino acids: CASSPGTIAGGRSTDTQYF. CDR3 bases: TGTGCCAGCAGCCCCGGCACCATAGCGGGGGGGAGGAGCACAGATACGCAGTATTTT.

This sequence joins TRBV11-2 and TRBJ2-5, with 15 positions matching TRBD2. This CDR3 spans 14 amino acids. The V gene end was trimmed by 8 bases and the J gene end by 4 bases; junction bases not matched to a gene: 2. Germline-derived CDR1 and CDR2 are SGHAT and FQNNGV. This chain's CDR3 is CASVGLAGGETQYF. Written as DNA, the CDR3 is TGTGCCAGCGTGGGACTAGCGGGGGGAGAGACCCAGTACTTC.

This chain uses TRBV18 with TRBJ2-7; possible D gene TRBD2, 5 bases. Trimming shortened V by 3 bases and J by 0 bases, and 15 bases separated the two germline ends. CDR1 and CDR2 from the germline V gene are KGHSH and LQKENI. The CDR3 length is 16 residues. This CDR3 reads CASSPSVVSTSYEQYF. CDR3 sequence (DNA): TGTGCCAGCTCACCTAGCGTGGTTTCAACCTCCTACGAGCAGTACTTC.

There are a few counts of this clone. The rearrangement joins TRBV27 to TRBJ2-6; the D gene is possibly TRBD1 (6 bases). Trimming took off 5 bases at V and 0 bases at J, with 14 bases between the two ends. The CDR3 spans 17 residues. Germline V gene lookup returns CDR1 MNHEY and CDR2 SMNVEV (reference sequence). CDR3 DNA sequence: TGTGCCAGCAGTATAGGACAGTACCTCTCTGGGGCCAACGTCCTGACTTTC. Its translation: CASSIGQYLSGANVLTF.

The V gene is TRBV7-2, the J gene TRBJ2-1; 13 bases fit TRBD2. Losses at the gene ends were 4 bases for V and 3 bases for J; bases not matched to a gene: 3. CDR3 size: 16 residues. The V gene's germline CDR1 is SGHTA and CDR2 FQGNSA. The CDR3, as DNA: TGTGCCAGCAGCTGGACTAGCGGGGGAGGCTACAATGAGCAGTTCTTC. Translating gives CASSWTSGGGYNEQFF.

This clone occurred a few times. V is TRBV2 and J is TRBJ1-6; TRBD1 matches 7 bases. This CDR3 spans 15 amino acids. V was clipped by 7 bases and J by 7 bases; unmatched bases: 10. The V gene's germline CDR1 is SNHLY and CDR2 FYNNEI. The CDR3 sequence is CASIPQGDLNSPLHF. The CDR3 nucleotides read TGTGCCAGCATCCCTCAGGGGGATCTGAATTCACCCCTCCACTTT.

This chain's CDR3 is CASSLSGNEKLFF. The CDR3 coding sequence is TGTGCCAGCAGCTTAAGCGGGAATGAAAAACTGTTTTTT. The chain employs TRBV7-9 and TRBJ1-4, with no clear D. Trimming removed 2 bases from V and 5 bases from J, with 6 bases in between. The CDR3 has 13 residues. Per germline, CDR1 SEHNR and CDR2 FQNEAQ (reference sequence).

The chain links TRBV28 to TRBJ2-1, with 12 bases lining up with TRBD2. This CDR3 contains 16 residues. In germline, CDR1 is MDHEN, CDR2 SYDVKM. J gave up 6 bases and V 10 bases, and 13 bases lay outside the gene matches. The CDR3 region has the DNA TGTGCCACCACCCCTCATCTAGCGGGGGGGTCCAATGAGCAGTTCTTC. Its translation: CATTPHLAGGSNEQFF.